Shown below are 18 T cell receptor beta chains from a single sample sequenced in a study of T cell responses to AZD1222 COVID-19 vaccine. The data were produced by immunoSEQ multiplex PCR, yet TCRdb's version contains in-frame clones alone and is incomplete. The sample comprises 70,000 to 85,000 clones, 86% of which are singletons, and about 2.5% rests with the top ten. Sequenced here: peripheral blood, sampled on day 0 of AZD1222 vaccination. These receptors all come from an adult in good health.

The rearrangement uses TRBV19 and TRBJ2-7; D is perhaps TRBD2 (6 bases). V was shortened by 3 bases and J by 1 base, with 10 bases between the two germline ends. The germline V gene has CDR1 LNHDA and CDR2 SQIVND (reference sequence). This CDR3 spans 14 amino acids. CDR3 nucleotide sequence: TGTGCCAGTAGTATGGGACTCTCATCCTACGAGCAGTACTTC. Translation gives CASSMGLSSYEQYF.

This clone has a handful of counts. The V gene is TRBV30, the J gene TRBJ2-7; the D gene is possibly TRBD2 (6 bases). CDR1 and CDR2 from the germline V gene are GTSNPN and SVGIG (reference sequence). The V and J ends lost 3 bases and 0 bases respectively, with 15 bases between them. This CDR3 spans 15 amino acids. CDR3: CAWRKGRGISYEQYF. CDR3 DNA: TGTGCCTGGAGAAAAGGCCGGGGGATCTCCTACGAGCAGTACTTC.

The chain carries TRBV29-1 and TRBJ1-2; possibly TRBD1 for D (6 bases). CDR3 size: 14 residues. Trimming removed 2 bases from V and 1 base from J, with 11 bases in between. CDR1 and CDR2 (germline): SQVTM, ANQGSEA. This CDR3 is CSVESRGSNYGYTF. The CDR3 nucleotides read TGCAGCGTTGAAAGCAGGGGAAGTAACTATGGCTACACCTTC.

CDR3 sequence reads: CASSQGLAGVWEQYF. CDR3 nucleotide sequence: TGTGCCAGCAGCCAGGGACTAGCGGGAGTATGGGAGCAGTACTTC. The rearrangement links TRBV14 to TRBJ2-7; 14 nucleotides match TRBD2. The CDR3 runs to 15 residues. The germline CDR1 and CDR2 sequences are SGHDN and FVKESK. V was clipped by 3 bases and J by 7 bases; unmatched bases: 5. Variable domain in full (rest from reference TRBV14 and TRBJ2-7): EAGVTQFPSHSVIEKGQTVTLRCDPISGHDNLYWYRRVMGKEIKFLLHFVKESKQDESGMPNNRFLAERTGGTYSTLKVQPAELEDSGVYFCASSQGLAGVWEQYFGPGTRLTVT.

CDR3 in DNA: TGTGCCAGCAGCCAACGCCAGGGCTACGAGCAGTACTTC. Translation gives CASSQRQGYEQYF. The rearrangement joins TRBV3-1 (or the pseudogene TRBV3-2) to TRBJ2-7; D possibly corresponds to TRBD1 (5 bases). From germline, CDR1 is LGHDT and CDR2 YNNKEL (reference sequence). V gave up 2 bases and J gave up 3 bases, with 8 bases separating them. The CDR3 is 13 residues long.

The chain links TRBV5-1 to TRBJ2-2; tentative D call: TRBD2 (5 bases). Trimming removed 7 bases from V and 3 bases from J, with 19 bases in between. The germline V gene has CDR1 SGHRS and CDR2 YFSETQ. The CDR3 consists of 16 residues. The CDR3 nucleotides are TGCGCCAGCGGATCTATGAGTAGCGCTGACACCGGGGAGCTGTTTTTT. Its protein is CASGSMSSADTGELFF.

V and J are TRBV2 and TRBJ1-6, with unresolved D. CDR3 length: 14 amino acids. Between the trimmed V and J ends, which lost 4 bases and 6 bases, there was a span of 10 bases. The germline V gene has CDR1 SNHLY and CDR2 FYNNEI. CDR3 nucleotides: TGTGCCAGCAGTGCGGCTCTCTCTAATTCACCCCTCCACTTT. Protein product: CASSAALSNSPLHF.

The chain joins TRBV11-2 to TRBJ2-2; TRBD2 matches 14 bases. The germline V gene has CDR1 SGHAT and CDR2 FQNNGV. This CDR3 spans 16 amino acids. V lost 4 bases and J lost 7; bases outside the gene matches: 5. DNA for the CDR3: TGTGCCAGCAGCTCGACTAGCGGGGGGGCCGGCGGGGAGCTGTTTTTT. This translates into CASSSTSGGAGGELFF.

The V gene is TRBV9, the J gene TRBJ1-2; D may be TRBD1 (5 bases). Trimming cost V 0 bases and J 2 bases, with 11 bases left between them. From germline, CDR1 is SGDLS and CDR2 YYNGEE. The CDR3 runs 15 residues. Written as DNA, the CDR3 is TGTGCCAGCAGCGTAGCTGAGGGGCTCAACTATGGCTACACCTTC. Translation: CASSVAEGLNYGYTF.

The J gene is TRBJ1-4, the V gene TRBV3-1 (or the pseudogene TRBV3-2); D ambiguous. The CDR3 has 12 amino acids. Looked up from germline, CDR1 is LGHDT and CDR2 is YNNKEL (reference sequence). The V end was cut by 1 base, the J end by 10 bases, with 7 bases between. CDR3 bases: TGTGCCAGCAGCCAAGGATACGGAAAACTGTTTTTT. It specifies CASSQGYGKLFF.

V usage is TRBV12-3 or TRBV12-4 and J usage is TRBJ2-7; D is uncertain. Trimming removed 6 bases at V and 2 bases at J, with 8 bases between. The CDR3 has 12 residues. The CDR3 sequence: CASSLPTYEQYF. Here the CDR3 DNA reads TGTGCCAGCAGCCTCCCAACCTACGAGCAGTACTTC.

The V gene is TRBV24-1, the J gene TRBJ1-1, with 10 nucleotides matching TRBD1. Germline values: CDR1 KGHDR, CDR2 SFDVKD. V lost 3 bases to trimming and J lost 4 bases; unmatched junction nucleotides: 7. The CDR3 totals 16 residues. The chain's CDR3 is CATSDSRQGAGTEAFF. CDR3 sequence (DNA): TGTGCCACCAGTGATAGTCGACAGGGGGCAGGCACTGAAGCTTTCTTT.

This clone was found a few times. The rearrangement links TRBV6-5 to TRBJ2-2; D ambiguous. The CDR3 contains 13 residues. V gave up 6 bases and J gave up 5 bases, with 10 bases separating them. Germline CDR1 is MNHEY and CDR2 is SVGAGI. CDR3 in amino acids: CASSPASTGELFF. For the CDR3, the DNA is TGTGCCAGCAGCCCAGCTAGTACCGGGGAGCTGTTTTTT.

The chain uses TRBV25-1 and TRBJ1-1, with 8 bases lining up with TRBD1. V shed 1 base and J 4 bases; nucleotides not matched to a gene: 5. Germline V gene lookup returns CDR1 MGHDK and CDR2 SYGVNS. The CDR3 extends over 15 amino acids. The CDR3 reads CASSEWGRGRTEAFF. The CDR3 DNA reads TGTGCCAGCAGTGAATGGGGCAGGGGGCGCACTGAAGCTTTCTTT.

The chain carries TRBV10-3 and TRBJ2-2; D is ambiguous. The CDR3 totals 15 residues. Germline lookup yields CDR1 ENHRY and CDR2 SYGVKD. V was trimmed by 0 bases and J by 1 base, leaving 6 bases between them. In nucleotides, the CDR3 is TGTGCCATCAGTGAGTCGATACAGAACACCGGGGAGCTGTTTTTT. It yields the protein CAISESIQNTGELFF.

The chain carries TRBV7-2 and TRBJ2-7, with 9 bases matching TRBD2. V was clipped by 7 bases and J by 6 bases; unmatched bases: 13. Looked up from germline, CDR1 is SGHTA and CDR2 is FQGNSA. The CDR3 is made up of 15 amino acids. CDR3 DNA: TGTGCCAGCACCCGTAGCGGGAGTAGATCCGGCGAGCAGTACTTC. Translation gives CASTRSGSRSGEQYF.

The CDR3 is CASSSFDRPYNEQFF. In nucleotides, the CDR3 is TGTGCCAGCAGCTCCTTTGACAGGCCTTACAATGAGCAGTTCTTC. The V call is TRBV11-3, the J call TRBJ2-1, with D perhaps matching TRBD1 (6 bases). Germline CDR1 SGHNT, CDR2 YENEEA. The length of the CDR3 is 15 residues. Deletions cut 4 bases from V and 4 bases from J, with 14 bases between.

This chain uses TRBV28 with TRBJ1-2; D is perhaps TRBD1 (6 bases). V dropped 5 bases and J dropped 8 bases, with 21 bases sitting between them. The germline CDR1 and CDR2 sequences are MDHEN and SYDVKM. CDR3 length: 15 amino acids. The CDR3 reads CASSLTGGRVGGYTF. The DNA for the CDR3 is TGTGCCAGCAGTCTCACTGGGGGGCGCGTGGGCGGCTACACCTTC.